The 22 T cell receptor beta chains reported below all come from one sample, sequenced in a study of T-cell reconstitution after alpha-beta-depleted transplantation in children (dated by TCRdb to about 2016). Libraries were built with PCR. TCRdb records Illumina HiSeq 2500 as the sequencer. TCR library preparation used molecular barcoding, with unique molecular identifiers applied to normalize quantification of the TCRbeta repertoire. The public reads were reanalyzed by TCRdb: fastp trimming at Q25, MiXCR alignment, in-frame beta chains only. Identical CDR3 proteins give one entry, which carries the most common genes and DNA. This sample is represented by hundreds of thousands of distinct CDR3 sequences; over 15% of them were singletons. The top ten hold around 0.96% of the sample. The material sequenced was PBMCs from the stem cell graft donor, taken from the stem cell graft. These TCRs come from a human donor who donated a stem cell graft to a child with acute myeloid leukemia.

This clonotype came up many times. The V gene is TRBV20-1, the J gene TRBJ1-2; the D is unclear. The V end was cut by 0 bases, the J end by 0 bases, with 5 bases between. The CDR3 covers 13 residues. Germline CDR1 is DFQATT and CDR2 is SNEGSKA (reference sequence). In DNA, the CDR3 is TGCAGTGCTAGAGACGGATCTAACTATGGCTACACCTTC. It yields the protein CSARDGSNYGYTF.

This clonotype was seen repeatedly, ten times or more. The chain combines TRBV12-3 or TRBV12-4 with TRBJ1-2, with D maybe TRBD1 (5 bases). The CDR3 contains 15 residues. V lost 2 bases to trimming and J lost 4 bases, with 14 bases between them. The CDR3 region has the DNA TGTGCCAGCAGTTTAAAAGGCAGGGAAGGCTATGGCTACACCTTC. Translated: CASSLKGREGYGYTF.

This clonotype was counted ten times or more. This chain connects TRBV13 to TRBJ2-1; 8 bases align to TRBD2. The CDR3 contains 15 residues. The germline CDR1 and CDR2 sequences are PRHDT and FYEKMQ (reference sequence). Trimming took 1 base from V and 6 from J; bases not matched to a gene: 5. In nucleotides, the CDR3 is TGTGCCAGCAGCTTAGCAGCGGGGGAGATCAATGAGCAGTTCTTC. Protein: CASSLAAGEINEQFF. Using reference TRBV13 and TRBJ2-1 for the parts outside the CDR3, the full variable domain is AAGVIQSPRHLIKEKRETATLKCYPIPRHDTVYWYQQGPGQDPQFLISFYEKMQSDKGSIPDRFSAQQFSDYHSELNMSSLELGDSALYFCASSLAAGEINEQFFGPGTRLTVL.

This clonotype was counted a few times. The genes are TRBV11-2 and TRBJ2-5; D gene unclear. V gave up 2 bases and J gave up 2 bases, with 9 bases separating them. CDR3 length: 14 amino acids. Per germline, CDR1 SGHAT and CDR2 FQNNGV. CDR3 sequence reads: CASSLLSGQETQYF. The CDR3 nucleotides are TGTGCCAGCAGCTTATTAAGTGGACAAGAGACCCAGTACTTC.

This clonotype was recorded at least ten times. The chain couples TRBV24-1 to TRBJ2-5; TRBD2 is a possible D gene (5 bases). V gave up 4 bases and J gave up 2 bases, with 10 bases separating them. This CDR3 comprises 14 residues. CDR1 and CDR2 from the germline V gene are KGHDR and SFDVKD. The chain's CDR3 is CATSDRRTQETQYF. For the CDR3, the DNA is TGTGCCACCAGTGACCGGCGGACTCAAGAGACCCAGTACTTC.

The rearrangement joins TRBV27 to TRBJ2-7; D might be TRBD1 (5 bases). V gave up 4 bases and J gave up 3 bases, with 13 bases separating them. This CDR3 is 14 amino acids long. Germline CDR1 is MNHEY and CDR2 is SMNVEV (reference sequence). Here the CDR3 DNA reads TGTGCCAGCAGTTATAAGGGGATGGGCTACGAGCAGTACGTC. This gives the protein CASSYKGMGYEQYV.

This clonotype was seen repeatedly, ten times or more. The genes are TRBV20-1 and TRBJ1-2; TRBD1 matches at 10 bases. The V gene's germline CDR1 is DFQATT and CDR2 SNEGSKA (reference sequence). V was clipped by 3 bases and J by 7 bases; unmatched bases: 8. There are 14 residues in the CDR3. Written as DNA, the CDR3 is TGCAGTGCTAGGGGACAGGGGAGTCTGCCTGGCTACACCTTC. This sequence encodes CSARGQGSLPGYTF.

CDR3 amino acids: CASSDWGSGGPEYETQYF. CDR3 in DNA: TGTGCCAGCAGTGACTGGGGTAGCGGGGGCCCCGAATACGAGACCCAGTACTTC. The V gene is TRBV6-4, the J gene TRBJ2-5; TRBD2 matches 9 bases. Per germline, CDR1 MRHNA and CDR2 SNTAGT. J was trimmed by 5 bases and V by 1 base; bases with no gene match: 14. The CDR3 spans 18 residues.

J is TRBJ2-2 and V is TRBV7-2, with D tentatively TRBD2 (7 bases). V gave up 0 bases and J gave up 6 bases, with 26 bases separating them. The CDR3 covers 20 residues. Germline values: CDR1 SGHTA, CDR2 FQGNSA. In nucleotides, the CDR3 is TGTGCCAGCAGCTTAGCGACTACCTCCGGGGCCACAGGGAGGGCCGGGGAGCTGTTTTTT. Protein: CASSLATTSGATGRAGELFF. Based on the CDR3 plus reference TRBV7-2 and TRBJ2-2, the full variable domain is GAGVSQSPSNKVTEKGKDVELRCDPISGHTALYWYRQSLGQGLEFLIYFQGNSAPDKSGLPSDRFSAERTGGSVSTLTIQRTQQEDSAVYLCASSLATTSGATGRAGELFFGEGSRLTVL.

In this sample, this clonotype turned up many times. V gene TRBV6-1 combines with J gene TRBJ2-7; TRBD1 matches 7 bases. From germline, CDR1 is MNHNS and CDR2 SASEGT. This CDR3 spans 13 amino acids. Trimming removed 4 bases from V and 3 bases from J; junction bases left unmatched: 3. CDR3 sequence: CASSVGGGYEQYV. The CDR3 nucleotides read TGTGCCAGCAGTGTAGGGGGCGGCTACGAGCAGTACGTC.

In its sample, this clonotype was seen many times. V gene TRBV29-1 combines with J gene TRBJ2-3, with 11 bases lining up with TRBD2. This CDR3 has 13 residues. The germline gives CDR1 SQVTM, CDR2 ANQGSEA. With V trimmed by 6 bases and J by 6 bases, 5 bases remained unmatched. DNA for the CDR3: TGCAGCGTCGTAGCGGGGGGGCCCGATACGCAGTATTTT. Translation gives CSVVAGGPDTQYF.

The sample holds many counts of this clonotype. This chain joins TRBV29-1 and TRBJ2-2, with a possible D match to TRBD1 (6 bases). Germline assignment: CDR1 SQVTM and CDR2 ANQGSEA. Trimming took 4 bases from V and 3 from J, leaving 9 bases between them. The CDR3 has 13 residues. The CDR3 DNA reads as TGCAGCGTTGTCAGGACAGACACCGGGGAGCTGTTTTTT. Translated, it gives CSVVRTDTGELFF.

At least ten counts were recorded for this clonotype. The chain is built from TRBV7-2 and TRBJ2-3; possible D gene TRBD2, 6 bases. CDR3 size: 14 residues. Trimming shortened V by 5 bases and J by 2 bases, and 11 bases separated the two germline ends. Germline V gives CDR1 SGHTA, CDR2 FQGNSA. CDR3 amino acids: CASSPGLITDTQYF. CDR3 DNA: TGTGCCAGCAGCCCGGGACTCATCACAGATACGCAGTATTTT. Full variable domain (missing parts from reference TRBV7-2 and TRBJ2-3): GAGVSQSPSNKVTEKGKDVELRCDPISGHTALYWYRQSLGQGLEFLIYFQGNSAPDKSGLPSDRFSAERTGGSVSTLTIQRTQQEDSAVYLCASSPGLITDTQYFGPGTRLTVL.

The rearrangement links TRBV6-2 or TRBV6-3 to TRBJ2-1; D may match TRBD1 or TRBD2 (6 bases each). Germline CDR1 reads MNHEY; CDR2 reads SVGEGT. This CDR3 has 16 residues. V lost 3 bases and J 10 bases, leaving 22 bases between the germline ends. The CDR3 nucleotides are TGTGCCAGCAGTTATCAGTGGGCGGGGAAAACAGGGGAGCAGTTCTTC. Translating gives CASSYQWAGKTGEQFF.

This clonotype was counted only a few times. V usage is TRBV7-9 and J usage is TRBJ1-2; D might be TRBD1 (5 bases). The ends were cut back, 6 bases at V and 0 bases at J, with 20 bases in the middle. CDR3 size: 17 residues. Germline lookup yields CDR1 SEHNR and CDR2 FQNEAQ (reference sequence). The chain's CDR3 is CASSDLTDSTPNYGYTF. The DNA of the CDR3 is TGTGCCAGCAGTGACCTGACTGACAGCACACCTAACTATGGCTACACCTTC.

At least ten counts were recorded for this clonotype. The V call is TRBV5-5, the J call TRBJ2-5, with TRBD2 as a possible D gene (6 bases). This CDR3 contains 13 residues. The germline V gene encodes CDR1 SGHKS and CDR2 YYEKEE (reference sequence). Trimming stripped 3 bases from V and 4 bases from J, with 10 bases between. The DNA for the CDR3 is TGTGCCAGCAGCTCACTAGCAGCAGAGACCCAGTACTTC. Encoded protein: CASSSLAAETQYF.

As to this clonotype: Mismatch with germline at one junction end may stem from a read error. V is TRBV6-5 and J is TRBJ2-1, with D possibly TRBD2 on 5 matching bases. The length of the CDR3 is 12 residues. Per germline, CDR1 MNHEY and CDR2 SVGAGI. The CDR3, as DNA: TGTGCCAGCAGTCTCCTCGGGGATGAGCGGTTCTTC. This gives the protein CASSLLGDERFF.

The sample holds many counts of this clonotype. The rearrangement uses TRBV20-1 and TRBJ2-3; no definite D call. Between the trimmed V and J ends, which lost 0 bases and 0 bases, there was a span of 10 bases. From germline, CDR1 is DFQATT and CDR2 SNEGSKA (reference sequence). The length of the CDR3 is 15 residues. Here the CDR3 DNA reads TGCAGTGCTAGAGATCGACCAAGAAGCACAGATACGCAGTATTTT. It codes for CSARDRPRSTDTQYF.

At least ten counts were recorded for this clonotype. The V gene is TRBV20-1, the J gene TRBJ1-5; D unresolved. Germline CDR1 reads DFQATT; CDR2 reads SNEGSKA (reference sequence). V lost 0 bases and J lost 5, with 14 bases in between. This CDR3 has 15 residues. CDR3 nucleotide sequence: TGCAGTGCTAGAGATCAAGAGTTTGTAGATCAGCCCCAGCATTTT. This sequence encodes CSARDQEFVDQPQHF.

The CDR3 DNA follows: TGTGCCAGCAGCTGGCCCGGACAGGGGGCGAGCGATACGCAGTATTTT. Protein: CASSWPGQGASDTQYF. The chain links TRBV5-6 to TRBJ2-3; TRBD1 agrees at 11 bases. This CDR3 has 16 residues. V lost 3 bases to trimming and J lost 6 bases; unmatched junction nucleotides: 9. The germline V gene has CDR1 SGHDT and CDR2 YYEEEE.

This clonotype was seen many times. V and J are TRBV4-2 and TRBJ2-1, with TRBD1 as a possible D gene (5 bases). V lost 3 bases and J 0 bases, leaving 9 bases between the germline ends. CDR1 and CDR2 (germline): LGHNA, YNFKEQ. The length of the CDR3 is 15 residues. The CDR3 DNA sequence: TGTGCCAGCAGCCAGGGGCATAACTCCTACAATGAGCAGTTCTTC. It specifies CASSQGHNSYNEQFF.

The rearrangement links TRBV7-8 to TRBJ2-7; D gene ambiguous. Per germline, CDR1 SGHVS and CDR2 FQNEAQ. Trimming took off 2 bases at V and 7 bases at J, with 12 bases between the two ends. This CDR3 has 13 amino acids. CDR3 sequence reads: CASSLSPTTEQYF. For the CDR3, the DNA is TGTGCCAGCAGCTTATCTCCCACGACAGAGCAGTACTTC.